The TCR beta chain described here comes from a study of neurological immune-mediated disorders. CDR1 and CDR2 from the germline V gene are ENHRY and SYGVKD. There are 14 residues in the CDR3. After removal of 4 bases from V and 3 bases from J, the junction contained 6 bases not matched to a gene. TCRdb itself ran the 5' RACE reads through MiXCR, one entry per CDR3 protein. This sample has some 71,000 distinct CDR3 sequences; roughly 10% occur once, and the top ten carry 9.6%. Indicated time point: longitudinal time-point 1 (baseline). This clonotype was seen ten or more times. This sequence originates from a man under 40 in good health. The chain carries TRBV10-3 and TRBJ2-7; 7 bases map to TRBD1. The sample was PBMCs. In nucleotides, the CDR3 is TGTGCCATCAGTGCCCCTCGGGACAGCTACGAGCAGTACTTC. Translating gives CAISAPRDSYEQYF.